This T cell receptor beta chain was identified in a study of Graves' ophthalmopathy and Graves' hyperthyroidism. This clonotype was seen many times. For repertoire sequencing, the TCR beta CDR3 regions were amplified from RNA transcripts. First-round RT-PCR used HTBI primers; second-round multiplex PCR followed. Via MiXCR, TCRdb re-called the multiplex PCR reads, giving one row per CDR3 protein. The sample lists 650,000 to 800,000 distinct CDR3 sequences; just over 40% were seen once. Sequenced sample: peripheral blood. The receptor was derived from an adult man with Graves' ophthalmopathy.

CDR3: CSATAGGNGEQYF. In DNA form, the CDR3 reads TGCAGTGCCACGGCGGGGGGGAACGGGGAGCAGTACTTC. The chain uses TRBV20-1 and TRBJ2-7; TRBD2 aligns across 9 bases. Germline V lookup: CDR1 DFQATT, CDR2 SNEGSKA (reference sequence). Germline trimming cut 6 bases from V and 7 bases from J; bases unmatched to any gene: 10. This CDR3 has 13 residues.